The entry that follows covers one T cell receptor beta chain sequence. Its antigen remains unknown. The sample belongs to a study of T cell responses to AZD1222 COVID-19 vaccine. Study-wide results and caveats: The sample set comprised mostly white British donors with more females, and clonal diversity was possibly underestimated. Sampling that yielded the repertoires occurred only after the peak T cell response. Spike-wide vaccine-associated CD4 TCRs dominated at 160-218 and 743-854. It was only a handful of AZD1222 recipients who were seropositive at baseline.

V gave up 0 bases and J gave up 7 bases, with 16 bases separating them. CDR1 and CDR2 from the germline V gene are SQVTM and ANQGSEA. The CDR3 extends over 15 amino acids. Assay: immunoSEQ multiplex PCR; the TCRdb copy retains only in-frame clones and omits some. The repertoire holds about 120,000 clones, with about 90% as singletons. The chain recombines TRBV29-1 with TRBJ2-1; the D gene is possibly TRBD2 (6 bases). The sample was peripheral blood, taken on day 0 of AZD1222 vaccination. The sequence was collected from an adult in good health. CDR3 sequence: CSVEDVAGSRNEQFF. The CDR3, as DNA: TGCAGCGTTGAAGATGTGGCGGGATCGAGGAATGAGCAGTTCTTC.